This paragraph covers one TCR beta chain sequence. TCRdb keeps only in-frame clones here, not all; method: immunoSEQ multiplex PCR. Counted here are some 170,000 clones, 65% to 90% occurring once; the ten biggest clones make up roughly 15%. The sample belongs to a study of blood T cell repertoires in COVID-19. Turning to the study itself: Donors in the United States, Italy and Spain gave samples during acute or convalescent COVID-19. T cells, B-cell-depleted T cells, or PBMCs provided the cDNA or gDNA that served as material.

The sample was PBMCs or T cells enriched from blood (not recorded which). The receptor was derived from a man aged 50 to 60 who had recovered from COVID-19.

CDR3 sequence reads: CASSFLGQGAYEQYF. The DNA for the CDR3 is TGTGCCAGCAGTTTCTTGGGACAGGGGGCCTACGAGCAGTACTTC. V usage is TRBV27 and J usage is TRBJ2-7; 11 nucleotides match TRBD1. The trim removed 3 bases at V and 2 bases at J, leaving 3 bases unmatched. The germline CDR1 and CDR2 sequences are MNHEY and SMNVEV (reference sequence). The CDR3 totals 15 residues.